The sequence of this TCR beta chain was determined in a study of PD-L1 blockade in urothelial cancer. Background on the study: Blood analyses occurred 3 weeks (second dose) and 6 weeks post treatment start. Blood gave a median approximately 140,000 T cells.

Disease in patients was locally advanced or metastatic urothelial carcinoma. Trimming left V 0 bases short and J 0 bases short, with 9 bases between. CDR1 and CDR2 (germline): LGHNA, YNFKEQ. CDR3 size: 15 residues. With regard to this clone: Its matching antigen is unknown.

The repertoire was sequenced with immunoSEQ multiplex PCR; TCRdb's copy has only in-frame clones and lacks some. This table has about 43,000 clones, 88% appearing once. Whole-study results and caveats: Better survival was forecast by a pretreatment blood TCR clonality below the median.

This clonotype was obtained from a woman aged 55 to 70 with urothelial cancer. The sample in question was PBMCs, obtained around atezolizumab (anti-PD-L1) treatment. This chain links TRBV4-2 with TRBJ2-7, with a possible D match to TRBD2 (5 bases). CDR3 DNA: TGTGCCAGCAGCCAAGAGAGGGATCCCTCCTACGAGCAGTACTTC. This gives the protein CASSQERDPSYEQYF.